The clone carrying this T cell receptor beta chain was seen a few times. The antigen is not known. Relative to the germline gene, one junction end is altered; a read error may explain this. The CDR3 runs 14 residues. The sample originates from a study of blood T cells in healthy people across ages. Overall study findings and caveats: Leaving the PBMCs unsorted stopped any conclusive comparison of naive versus antigen-experienced cells.

For the second PCR, which ran for 7 to 11 cycles, a sample-barcoded 5' primer and a J-beta primer mix were used. Every single cDNA molecule received a tag from a template-switch adaptor with 12 random nucleotides. All samples gave at least 2.5 million CDR3-containing paired-end reads. MiXCR, applied by TCRdb to the 5' RACE reads, yields one record per CDR3 protein. The data contain roughly 800,000 distinct CDR3 sequences, just under 25% of them seen just once; the ten biggest clones take up more than 7.5%. These data also formed part of another study, on T cells of mothers and their children. That investigation notes: Related mother-child pairs showed slightly, non-significantly higher overlap than unrelated pairs.

Sample: blood. The chain recombines TRBV12-3 or TRBV12-4 with TRBJ2-1, with TRBD2 as a possible D gene (5 bases). This clonotype was sampled from a boy aged 5-17 years in good health. CDR3 DNA: TGTGCCACCAGTCAGCGGAGCTCCTACAATGAGCAGTTCTTC. This encodes CATSQRSSYNEQFF.